This T cell receptor (beta chain) was captured in a study of blood T cell repertoires in COVID-19. CDR1 is KGHDR, CDR2 SFDVKD, per germline. This CDR3 region has 13 residues. V lost 4 bases, J lost 3 bases, and 8 bases lay in between. The authors' processing: Amplification with reference gene primers provided the estimates of nucleated cell counts. Sequencing was performed with immunoSEQ multiplex PCR; in TCRdb, only in-frame clones are kept and a portion is missing. That table furnishes V, J and clone size, whereas the DNA furnished D and trimming. The sample carries more than 110,000 clones, around 79% recorded once.

The specimen was peripheral blood. The TCR originated in a man between 60 and 75 years old with acute or convalescent COVID-19. The rearrangement links TRBV24-1 to TRBJ1-2; D call uncertain. The CDR3, as DNA: TGTGCCACCAGTGACACAGAGTACTATGGCTACACCTTC. This gives the protein CATSDTEYYGYTF.